Each of the 18 T cell receptor beta chains below was sequenced from the same sample in a study of blood T cell repertoires in COVID-19. Sequenced by immunoSEQ multiplex PCR; TCRdb stores in-frame clones only, minus some. The repertoire consists of 150,000 to 200,000 clones, with roughly 90% occurring once and the leading ten covering 5% to 8.5%. Sequenced material: PBMCs or T cells enriched from blood (not recorded which). The receptors stem from a woman aged 50 to 60 who had recovered from COVID-19.

This clone appeared a few times. The rearrangement joins TRBV9 to TRBJ1-2; D is perhaps TRBD1 (5 bases). The germline gives CDR1 SGDLS, CDR2 YYNGEE. V dropped 0 bases and J dropped 4 bases, with 10 bases sitting between them. This CDR3 spans 14 amino acids. The CDR3 DNA sequence: TGTGCCAGCAGCGTAGCAGGGATGGGCTATGGCTACACCTTC. Its protein product is CASSVAGMGYGYTF.

The chain uses TRBV5-5 and TRBJ2-5; the D gene is possibly TRBD2 (5 bases). The CDR3 is 14 amino acids. Germline-derived CDR1 and CDR2 are SGHKS and YYEKEE (reference sequence). V was pared by 0 bases and J by 7 bases, with 13 bases between. The CDR3, as DNA: TGTGCCAGCAGCTTGGAGCTAGCCGGTAGGACCCAGTACTTC. It yields the protein CASSLELAGRTQYF.

A single count supports this clone. The chain employs TRBV27 and TRBJ1-2; TRBD1 agrees at 9 bases. CDR1 and CDR2 (germline): MNHEY, SMNVEV (reference sequence). V was pared by 0 bases and J by 6 bases, with 2 bases of the junction left unmatched. CDR3 length: 14 residues. The CDR3 sequence: CASSLSRTGDGYTF. Here the CDR3 DNA reads TGTGCCAGCAGTTTATCCAGGACAGGGGATGGCTACACCTTC.

The J gene is TRBJ2-1, the V gene TRBV2; possibly TRBD2 for D (7 bases). This CDR3 contains 15 residues. The germline CDR1 and CDR2 sequences are SNHLY and FYNNEI. V lost 4 bases and J 0 bases, leaving 10 bases between the germline ends. In DNA, the CDR3 is TGTGCCAGCAGTGGGGGGGGCGTCTCCTACAATGAGCAGTTCTTC. Translating gives CASSGGGVSYNEQFF.

The chain carries TRBV18 and TRBJ2-5; tentative D call: TRBD2 (6 bases). The germline V gene has CDR1 KGHSH and CDR2 LQKENI. Trimming stripped 3 bases from V and 2 bases from J, with 10 bases between. The CDR3 is 14 residues long. This CDR3 is CASSPGRLQETQYF. In DNA form, the CDR3 reads TGTGCCAGCTCACCCGGGAGACTGCAAGAGACCCAGTACTTC.

This sequence joins TRBV5-6 and TRBJ2-7, with D perhaps TRBD2 (6 bases). Germline V gene data show CDR1 as SGHDT and CDR2 as YYEEEE. V lost 4 bases, J lost 2 bases, and 13 bases lay in between. CDR3 length: 14 amino acids. CDR3 nucleotide sequence: TGTGCCAGCAGCCCCGGGACTCTCGCCTACGAGCAGTACTTC. This gives the protein CASSPGTLAYEQYF.

The chain joins TRBV6-2 or TRBV6-3 to TRBJ2-2; TRBD1 matches at 7 bases. This CDR3 contains 17 residues. V lost 6 bases, J lost 3 bases, and 13 bases stayed unmatched. Germline CDR1 is MNHEY and CDR2 is SVGEGT. CDR3 residues: CASRPITGVKDTGELFF. The CDR3 DNA reads TGTGCCAGCAGACCTATAACAGGGGTTAAGGACACCGGGGAGCTGTTTTTT.

This chain uses TRBV7-8 with TRBJ2-6; no firm D call. V was cut by 5 bases and J by 0 bases, with 17 bases left in between. The germline gives CDR1 SGHVS, CDR2 FQNEAQ. The CDR3 totals 18 residues. The CDR3 DNA is TGTGCCAGCAGCCCCCGTATCACAGAAAACTCTGGGGCCAACGTCCTGACTTTC. This sequence encodes CASSPRITENSGANVLTF. Full variable domain (remainder filled in from reference TRBV7-8 and TRBJ2-6): GAGVSQSPRYKVAKRGQDVALRCDPISGHVSLFWYQQALGQGPEFLTYFQNEAQLDKSGLPSDRFFAERPEGSVSTLKIQRTQQEDSAVYLCASSPRITENSGANVLTFGAGSRLTVL.

The rearrangement links TRBV5-1 to TRBJ2-5, with a tentative D call TRBD2 (6 bases). V was trimmed by 4 bases and J by 5 bases, leaving 15 bases between them. CDR1 and CDR2 from the germline V gene are SGHRS and YFSETQ. The CDR3 loop spans 14 amino acids. CDR3: CASSPGLLGETQYF. CDR3 nucleotide sequence: TGCGCCAGCAGCCCGGGACTCCTGGGGGAGACCCAGTACTTC.

This chain links TRBV3-1 (or the pseudogene TRBV3-2) with TRBJ2-5; tentative D call: TRBD2 (6 bases). The CDR3 loop spans 16 amino acids. Per germline, CDR1 LGHDT and CDR2 YNNKEL (reference sequence). V lost 0 bases, J lost 6 bases, and 17 bases lay in between. Here the CDR3 reads CASSQDPGGVVKTQYF. The CDR3 DNA reads TGTGCCAGCAGCCAAGACCCCGGAGGGGTTGTGAAGACCCAGTACTTC.

The chain joins TRBV6-2 or TRBV6-3 to TRBJ2-7; a weak D match, TRBD2 (6 bases). Trimming took off 1 base at V and 4 bases at J, with 11 bases between the two ends. The CDR3 spans 14 residues. Germline values: CDR1 MNHEY, CDR2 SVGEGT. The CDR3 nucleotides read TGTGCCAGCAGTTACTTGGAGGGTAGTTACGAGCAGTACTTC. This translates into CASSYLEGSYEQYF.

The chain joins TRBV10-2 to TRBJ2-1; 13 positions agree with TRBD2. Germline-derived CDR1 and CDR2 are WSHSY and SAAADI. The V gene end was trimmed by 6 bases and the J gene end by 4 bases; junction bases not matched to a gene: 3. This CDR3 is built from 15 residues. CDR3: CASRRLAGGYNEQFF. CDR3 bases: TGCGCCAGCAGAAGACTAGCGGGGGGTTACAATGAGCAGTTCTTC.

CDR3 nucleotide sequence: TGTGCCAGCAGCTTGTGGGGGCTATCCTATAATTCACCCCTCCACTTT. It is translated as CASSLWGLSYNSPLHF. This rearrangement joins TRBV5-6 to TRBJ1-6; perhaps TRBD1 as D (6 bases). Trimming pared 1 base from V and 1 base from J, leaving 9 bases between. There are 16 residues in the CDR3. Germline V gives CDR1 SGHDT, CDR2 YYEEEE. The variable domain in full, completed from reference TRBV5-6 and TRBJ1-6, reads DAGVTQSPTHLIKTRGQQVTLRCSPKSGHDTVSWYQQALGQGPQFIFQYYEEEERQRGNFPDRFSGHQFPNYSSELNVNALLLGDSALYLCASSLWGLSYNSPLHFGNGTRLTVT.

The gene calls are TRBV18 and TRBJ2-1, with D possibly TRBD1 on 6 matching bases. Germline V CDR1 and CDR2: KGHSH, LQKENI. The V gene lost 2 bases and the J gene lost 7 bases, with 15 bases spanning the gap. The CDR3 totals 15 residues. The CDR3 is CASSPGFRGGNEQFF. The CDR3, as DNA: TGTGCCAGCTCACCAGGATTCAGGGGCGGGAATGAGCAGTTCTTC.

The chain couples TRBV19 to TRBJ1-2, with no clear D. Trimming stripped 4 bases from V and 8 bases from J, with 8 bases between. CDR3 size: 11 residues. Germline V CDR1 and CDR2: LNHDA, SQIVND (reference sequence). The CDR3 reads CASSTGGGYTF. CDR3 DNA: TGTGCCAGTAGTACAGGAGGGGGCTACACCTTC. Based on the CDR3 plus reference TRBV19 and TRBJ1-2, the full variable domain is DGGITQSPKYLFRKEGQNVTLSCEQNLNHDAMYWYRQDPGQGLRLIYYSQIVNDFQKGDIAEGYSVSREKKESFPLTVTSAQKNPTAFYLCASSTGGGYTFGSGTRLTVV.

V is TRBV30 and J is TRBJ1-1; D gene ambiguous. This CDR3 is 13 amino acids long. Between the trimmed V and J ends, which lost 3 bases and 4 bases, there was a span of 12 bases. The germline V gene has CDR1 GTSNPN and CDR2 SVGIG (reference sequence). The CDR3 spells CAWSLGVSTEAFF. In nucleotides, the CDR3 is TGTGCCTGGAGCCTCGGGGTGAGCACTGAAGCTTTCTTT.

This clone has just a few counts. The genes are TRBV4-2 and TRBJ1-6, with 9 nucleotides matching TRBD1. Germline V gene lookup returns CDR1 LGHNA and CDR2 YNFKEQ. The CDR3 runs 18 residues. V lost 3 bases and J lost 10; bases outside the gene matches: 16. CDR3 in amino acids: CASSHARPGTGIDSPLHF. For the CDR3, the DNA is TGTGCCAGCAGCCATGCCCGTCCCGGGACAGGGATAGACTCACCCCTCCACTTT.

The chain recombines TRBV18 with TRBJ2-1, with D perhaps TRBD1 (6 bases). Trimming shortened V by 2 bases and J by 8 bases, and 10 bases separated the two germline ends. Germline assignment: CDR1 KGHSH and CDR2 LQKENI. The CDR3 loop spans 13 amino acids. The DNA for the CDR3 is TGTGCCAGCTCACCAATCAGGGGCTATGAGCAGTTCTTC. Translation gives CASSPIRGYEQFF.